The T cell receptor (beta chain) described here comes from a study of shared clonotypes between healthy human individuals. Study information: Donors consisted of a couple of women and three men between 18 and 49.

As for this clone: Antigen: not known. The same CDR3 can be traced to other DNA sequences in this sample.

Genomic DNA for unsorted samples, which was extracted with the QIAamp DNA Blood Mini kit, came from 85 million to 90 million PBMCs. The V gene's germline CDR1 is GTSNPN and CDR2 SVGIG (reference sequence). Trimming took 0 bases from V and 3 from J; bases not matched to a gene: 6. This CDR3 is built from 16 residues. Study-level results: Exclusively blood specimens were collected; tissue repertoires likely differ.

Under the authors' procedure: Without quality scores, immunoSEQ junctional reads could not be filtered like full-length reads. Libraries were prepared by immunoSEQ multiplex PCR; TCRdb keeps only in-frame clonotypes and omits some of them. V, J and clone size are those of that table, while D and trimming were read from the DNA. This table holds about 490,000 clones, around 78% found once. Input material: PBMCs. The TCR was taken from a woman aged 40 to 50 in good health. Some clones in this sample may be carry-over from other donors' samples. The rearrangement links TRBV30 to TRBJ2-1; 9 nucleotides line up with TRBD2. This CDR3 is CAWSVTSGRDYNEQFF. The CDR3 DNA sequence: TGTGCCTGGAGTGTAACTAGCGGGCGGGACTACAATGAGCAGTTCTTC.